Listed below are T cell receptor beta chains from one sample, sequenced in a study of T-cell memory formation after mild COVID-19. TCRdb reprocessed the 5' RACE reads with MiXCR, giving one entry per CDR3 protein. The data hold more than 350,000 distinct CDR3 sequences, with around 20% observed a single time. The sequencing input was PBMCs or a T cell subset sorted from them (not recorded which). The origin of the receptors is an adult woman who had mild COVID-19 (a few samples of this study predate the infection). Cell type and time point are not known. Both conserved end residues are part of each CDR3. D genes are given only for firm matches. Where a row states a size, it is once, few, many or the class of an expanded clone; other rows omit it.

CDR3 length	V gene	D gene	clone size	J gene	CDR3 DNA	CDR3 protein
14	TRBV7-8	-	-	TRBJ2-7	TGTGCCAGCAGCTTCACAGGGAACCCCTACGAGCAGTACTTC	CASSFTGNPYEQYF
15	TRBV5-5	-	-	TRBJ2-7	TGTGCCAGCAGCTTGCAAGGCAGGGTCGCCTACGAGCAGTACTTC	CASSLQGRVAYEQYF
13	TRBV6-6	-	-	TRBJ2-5	TGTGCCAGCAGCTGGACCAACGGAGAGACCCAGTACTTC	CASSWTNGETQYF
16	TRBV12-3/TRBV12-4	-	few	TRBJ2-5	TGTGCCAGCAGTTTCTATGCGGGGCTGGGACAAGAGACCCAGTACTTC	CASSFYAGLGQETQYF
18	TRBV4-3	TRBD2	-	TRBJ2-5	TGCGCCAGCAGCCAAGGAGCCCCCCCAGGACTAGCGGGAGAGACCCAGTACTTC	CASSQGAPPGLAGETQYF
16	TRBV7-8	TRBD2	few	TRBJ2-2	TGTGCCAGCAGCTCCTCGGGACTAGCGGGAGGCGGGGAGCTGTTTTTT	CASSSSGLAGGGELFF
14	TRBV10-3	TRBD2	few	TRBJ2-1	TGTGCCACGGGGGAGGGAGCGGAGTACAATGAGCAGTTCTTC	CATGEGAEYNEQFF
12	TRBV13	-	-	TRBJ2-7	TGTGCCAGCAGCACTCCCTGGGGTGAGCAGTACTTC	CASSTPWGEQYF
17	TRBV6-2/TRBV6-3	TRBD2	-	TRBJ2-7	TGTGCCAGCAGAGCGGGTAGCGGGAGGCCTAGCTCCTACGAGCAGTACTTC	CASRAGSGRPSSYEQYF
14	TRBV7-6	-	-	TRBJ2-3	TGTGCCAGCAGCTTAAAACCCGGGGGAGATACGCAGTATTTT	CASSLKPGGDTQYF
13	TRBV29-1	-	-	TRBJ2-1	TGCAGCGTTGAGAAAGATGCAACCTATGAGCAGTTCTTC	CSVEKDATYEQFF
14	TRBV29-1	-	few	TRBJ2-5	TGCAGCGTTGAGAAAGCGGCCCGGGGAGAGACCCAGTACTTC	CSVEKAARGETQYF
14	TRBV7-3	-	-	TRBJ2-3	TGTGCCAGCAGCTTAACTCCAGGGCCAGATACGCAGTATTTT	CASSLTPGPDTQYF
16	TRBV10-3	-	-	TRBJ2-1	TGTGCCATCAGGGATTTAGCGGAGGAGGGATACAATGAGCAGTTCTTC	CAIRDLAEEGYNEQFF
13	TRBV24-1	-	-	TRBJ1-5	TGTGCCACCAGTCTTTATAGCAATCAGCCCCAGCATTTT	CATSLYSNQPQHF
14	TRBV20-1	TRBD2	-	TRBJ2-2	TGCAGTGCTTCCGGGACTACCGACACCGGGGAGCTGTTTTTT	CSASGTTDTGELFF
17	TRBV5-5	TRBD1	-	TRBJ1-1	TGTGCCAGCAGCCCGTCGGGACAGCTCCTCATGAACACTGAAGCTTTCTTT	CASSPSGQLLMNTEAFF
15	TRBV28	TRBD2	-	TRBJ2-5	TGTGCCAGCAGTAGACTAGCGGGATTGAGAGAGACCCAGTACTTC	CASSRLAGLRETQYF
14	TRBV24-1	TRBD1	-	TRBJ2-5	TGTGCCACCAGCCCGACAGGGTTGGAGGAGACCCAGTACTTC	CATSPTGLEETQYF
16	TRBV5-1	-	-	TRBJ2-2	TGCGCCAGCAGCTTGAGCAGGGGGGCGAACACCGGGGAGCTGTTTTTT	CASSLSRGANTGELFF
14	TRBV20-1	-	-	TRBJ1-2	TGCAGTGCTCTATCAGAATCGGGATGGGGTGGCTACACCTTC	CSALSESGWGGYTF
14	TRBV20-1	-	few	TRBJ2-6	TGCAGTGCTTTTCTTGGGGCTGGGGCCAACGTCCTGACTTTC	CSAFLGAGANVLTF
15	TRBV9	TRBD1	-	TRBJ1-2	TGTGCCAGCAGCGCCAGACAGGGGTCTAACTATGGCTACACCTTC	CASSARQGSNYGYTF
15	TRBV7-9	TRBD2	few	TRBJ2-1	TGTGCCAGCAGGGACGGGCTAGCGGGGGGGAATGAGCAGTTCTTC	CASRDGLAGGNEQFF
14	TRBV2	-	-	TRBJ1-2	TGTGCCAGCAGTGCTTCCCCTGGAGGGTATGGCTACACCTTC	CASSASPGGYGYTF
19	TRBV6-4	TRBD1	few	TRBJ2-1	TGTGCCAGCAGTGACCGGGACAGAGGGAAGAAGAGCTCCTACAATGAGCAGTTCTTC	CASSDRDRGKKSSYNEQFF
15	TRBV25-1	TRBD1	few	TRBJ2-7	TGTGCCAGCAGTGCGACAGGGGGCGAAGGGTACGAGCAGTACTTC	CASSATGGEGYEQYF
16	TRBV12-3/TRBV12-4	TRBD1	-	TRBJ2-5	TGTGCCAGCAGCCCTGCCTCGCGGACAGGGGTTAAGACCCAGTACTTC	CASSPASRTGVKTQYF
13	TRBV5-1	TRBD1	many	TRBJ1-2	TGCGCCAGCGGACAGGGGATGTACTCGGGCTACACCTTC	CASGQGMYSGYTF